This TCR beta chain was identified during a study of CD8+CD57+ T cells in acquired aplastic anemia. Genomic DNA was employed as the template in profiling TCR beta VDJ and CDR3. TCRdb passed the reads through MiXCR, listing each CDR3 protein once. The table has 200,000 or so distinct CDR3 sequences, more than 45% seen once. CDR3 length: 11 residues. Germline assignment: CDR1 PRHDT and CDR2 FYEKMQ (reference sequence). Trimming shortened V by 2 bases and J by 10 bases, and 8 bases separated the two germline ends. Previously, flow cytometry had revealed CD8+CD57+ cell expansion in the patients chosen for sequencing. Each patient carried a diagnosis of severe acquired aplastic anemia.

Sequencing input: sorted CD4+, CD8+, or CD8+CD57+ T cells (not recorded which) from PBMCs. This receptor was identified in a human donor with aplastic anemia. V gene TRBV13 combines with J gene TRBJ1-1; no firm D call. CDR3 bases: TGTGCCAGCAGCTTAATAAGGACAGCTTTCTTT. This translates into CASSLIRTAFF.